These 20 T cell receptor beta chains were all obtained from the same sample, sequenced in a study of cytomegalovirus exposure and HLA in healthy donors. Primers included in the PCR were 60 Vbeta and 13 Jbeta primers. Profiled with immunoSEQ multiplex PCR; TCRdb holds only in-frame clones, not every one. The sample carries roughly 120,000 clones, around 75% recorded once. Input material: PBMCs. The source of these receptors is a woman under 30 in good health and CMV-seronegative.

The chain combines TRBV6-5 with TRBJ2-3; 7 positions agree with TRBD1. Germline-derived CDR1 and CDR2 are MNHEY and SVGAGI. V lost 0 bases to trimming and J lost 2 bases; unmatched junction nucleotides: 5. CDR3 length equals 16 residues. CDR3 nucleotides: TGTGCCAGCAGTTACTCCTCGGACAGGACCACAGATACGCAGTATTTT. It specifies CASSYSSDRTTDTQYF.

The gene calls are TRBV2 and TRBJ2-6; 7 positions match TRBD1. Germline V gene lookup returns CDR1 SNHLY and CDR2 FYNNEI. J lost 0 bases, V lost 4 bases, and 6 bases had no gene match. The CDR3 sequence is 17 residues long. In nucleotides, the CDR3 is TGTGCCAGCAGTGGACAGGGCGTCCGCTCTGGGGCCAACGTCCTGACTTTC. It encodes CASSGQGVRSGANVLTF. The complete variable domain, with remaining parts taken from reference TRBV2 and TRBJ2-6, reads EPEVTQTPSHQVTQMGQEVILRCVPISNHLYFYWYRQILGQKVEFLVSFYNNEISEKSEIFDDQFSVERPDGSNFTLKIRSTKLEDSAMYFCASSGQGVRSGANVLTFGAGSRLTVL.

The CDR3 nucleotides are TGTGCCAGCTCACGGGACAGGGGGCTTTCAGGGGCAAGTTACAATGAGCAGTTCTTC. Translation: CASSRDRGLSGASYNEQFF. The rearrangement uses TRBV18 and TRBJ2-1; 12 positions agree with TRBD1. CDR1 KGHSH and CDR2 LQKENI come from the germline V gene. The CDR3 spans 19 residues. The V segment lost 4 bases and the J segment 4 bases; nucleotides outside the gene matches: 14.

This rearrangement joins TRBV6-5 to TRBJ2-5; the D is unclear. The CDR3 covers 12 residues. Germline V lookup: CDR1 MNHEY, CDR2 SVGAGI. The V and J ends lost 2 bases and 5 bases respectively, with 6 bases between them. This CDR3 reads CASSYVGETQYF. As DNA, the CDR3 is TGTGCCAGCAGTTACGTCGGGGAGACCCAGTACTTC.

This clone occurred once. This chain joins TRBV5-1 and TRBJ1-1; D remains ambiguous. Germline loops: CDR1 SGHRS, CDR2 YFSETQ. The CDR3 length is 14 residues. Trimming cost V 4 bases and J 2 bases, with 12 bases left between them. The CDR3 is CASSVELSNTEAFF. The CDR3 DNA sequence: TGCGCCAGCAGCGTGGAACTGAGCAACACTGAAGCTTTCTTT.

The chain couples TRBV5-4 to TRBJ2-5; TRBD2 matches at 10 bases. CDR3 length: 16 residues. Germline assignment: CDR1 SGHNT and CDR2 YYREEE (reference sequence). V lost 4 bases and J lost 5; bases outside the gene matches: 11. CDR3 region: CASSLGSGGAEETQYF. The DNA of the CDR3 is TGTGCCAGCAGCCTGGGGAGCGGGGGGGCCGAGGAGACCCAGTACTTC.

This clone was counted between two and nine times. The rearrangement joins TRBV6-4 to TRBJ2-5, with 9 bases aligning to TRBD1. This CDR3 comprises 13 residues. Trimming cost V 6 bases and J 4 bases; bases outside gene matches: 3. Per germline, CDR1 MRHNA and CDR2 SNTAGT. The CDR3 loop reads CASRGQGRETQYF. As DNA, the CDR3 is TGTGCCAGCAGGGGACAGGGAAGAGAGACCCAGTACTTC.

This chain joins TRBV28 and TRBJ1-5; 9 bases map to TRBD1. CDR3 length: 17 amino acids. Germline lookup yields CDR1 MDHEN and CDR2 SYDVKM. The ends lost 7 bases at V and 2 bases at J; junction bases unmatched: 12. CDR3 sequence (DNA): TGTGCCAGCACCGCCTCAGGGACAGGGCCCCGCAATCAGCCCCAGCATTTT. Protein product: CASTASGTGPRNQPQHF.

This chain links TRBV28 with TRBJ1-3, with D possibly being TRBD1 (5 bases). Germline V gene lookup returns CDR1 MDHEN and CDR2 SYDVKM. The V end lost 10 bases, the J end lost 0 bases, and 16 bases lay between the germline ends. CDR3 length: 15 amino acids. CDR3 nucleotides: TGTGCCACCCGAGAGTTCGGGGGCTCTGGAAACACCATATATTTT. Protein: CATREFGGSGNTIYF.

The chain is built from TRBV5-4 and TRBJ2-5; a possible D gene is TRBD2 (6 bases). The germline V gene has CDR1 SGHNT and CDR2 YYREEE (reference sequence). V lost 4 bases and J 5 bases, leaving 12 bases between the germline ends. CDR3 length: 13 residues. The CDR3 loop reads CASSIPRGETQYF. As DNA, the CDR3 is TGTGCCAGCAGCATACCCCGGGGGGAGACCCAGTACTTC.

Here the CDR3 DNA reads TGTGCCAGCAGCTTAACCGGGGATGAGCAGTTCTTC. It specifies CASSLTGDEQFF. The chain employs TRBV11-2 and TRBJ2-1; TRBD2 is a possible D gene (5 bases). V was trimmed by 2 bases and J by 8 bases, leaving 7 bases between them. The CDR3 totals 12 residues. The V gene's germline CDR1 is SGHAT and CDR2 FQNNGV. Full variable domain (remainder filled in from reference TRBV11-2 and TRBJ2-1): EAGVAQSPRYKIIEKRQSVAFWCNPISGHATLYWYQQILGQGPKLLIQFQNNGVVDDSQLPKDRFSAERLKGVDSTLKIQPAKLEDSAVYLCASSLTGDEQFFGPGTRLTVL.

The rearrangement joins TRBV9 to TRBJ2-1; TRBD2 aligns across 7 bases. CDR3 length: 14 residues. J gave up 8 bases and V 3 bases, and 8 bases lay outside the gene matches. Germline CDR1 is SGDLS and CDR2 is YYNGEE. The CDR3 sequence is CASSAVGGSDEQFF. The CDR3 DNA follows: TGTGCCAGCAGCGCGGTGGGAGGGTCAGATGAGCAGTTCTTC.

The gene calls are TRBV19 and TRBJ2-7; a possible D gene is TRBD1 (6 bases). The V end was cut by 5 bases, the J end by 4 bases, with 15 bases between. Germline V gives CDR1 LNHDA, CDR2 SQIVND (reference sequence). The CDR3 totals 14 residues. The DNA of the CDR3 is TGTGCCAGTAGTTACAGGGAGAAGGCGTACGAGCAGTACTTC. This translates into CASSYREKAYEQYF.

The CDR3 DNA reads as TGTGCCTGGAGTGTACTAGGGTATCAGCCCCAGCATTTT. Encoded protein: CAWSVLGYQPQHF. The rearrangement uses TRBV30 and TRBJ1-5, with unresolved D. The CDR3 consists of 13 residues. Germline CDR1 is GTSNPN and CDR2 is SVGIG (reference sequence). V was clipped by 0 bases and J by 5 bases, with 8 bases between them.

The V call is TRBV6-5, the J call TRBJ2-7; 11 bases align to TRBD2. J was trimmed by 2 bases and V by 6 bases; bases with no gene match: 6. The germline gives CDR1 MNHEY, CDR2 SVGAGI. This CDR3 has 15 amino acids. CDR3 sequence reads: CASSAGTSGTYEQYF. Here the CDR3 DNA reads TGTGCCAGCAGCGCCGGGACTAGCGGCACCTACGAGCAGTACTTC.

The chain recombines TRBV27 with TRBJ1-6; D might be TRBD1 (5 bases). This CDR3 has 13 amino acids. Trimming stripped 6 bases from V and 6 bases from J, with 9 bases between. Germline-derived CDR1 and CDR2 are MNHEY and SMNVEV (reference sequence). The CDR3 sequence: CASRTEPNSPLHF. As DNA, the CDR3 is TGTGCCAGCAGGACAGAGCCTAATTCACCCCTCCACTTT.

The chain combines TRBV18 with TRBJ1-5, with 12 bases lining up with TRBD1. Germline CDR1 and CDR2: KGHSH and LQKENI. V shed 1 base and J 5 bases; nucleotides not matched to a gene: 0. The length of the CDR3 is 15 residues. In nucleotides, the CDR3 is TGTGCCAGCTCACCACGGGACAGGGGGCATCAGCCCCAGCATTTT. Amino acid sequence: CASSPRDRGHQPQHF.

CDR3 residues: CASSSWGGWENTEAFF. DNA for the CDR3: TGCGCCAGCAGCTCTTGGGGAGGGTGGGAGAACACTGAAGCTTTCTTT. V is TRBV5-1 and J is TRBJ1-1; no clear D. With 3 bases removed from V and 1 base from J, the gap between germline ends came to 16 bases. This CDR3 is built from 16 residues. Looked up from germline, CDR1 is SGHRS and CDR2 is YFSETQ.

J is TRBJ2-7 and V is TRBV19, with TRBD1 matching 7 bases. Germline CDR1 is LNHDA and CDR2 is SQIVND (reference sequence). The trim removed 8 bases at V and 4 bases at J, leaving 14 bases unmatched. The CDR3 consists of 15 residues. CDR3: CASAARQGNAYEQYF. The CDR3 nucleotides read TGTGCCAGTGCGGCCCGACAGGGAAATGCGTACGAGCAGTACTTC. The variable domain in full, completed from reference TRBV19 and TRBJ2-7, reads DGGITQSPKYLFRKEGQNVTLSCEQNLNHDAMYWYRQDPGQGLRLIYYSQIVNDFQKGDIAEGYSVSREKKESFPLTVTSAQKNPTAFYLCASAARQGNAYEQYFGPGTRLTVT.

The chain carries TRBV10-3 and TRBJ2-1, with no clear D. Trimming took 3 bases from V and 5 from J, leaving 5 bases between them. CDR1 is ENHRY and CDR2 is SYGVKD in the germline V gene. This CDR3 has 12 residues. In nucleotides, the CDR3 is TGTGCCATCAGTGATCAAAACAATGAGCAGTTCTTC. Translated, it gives CAISDQNNEQFF.